The 15 T cell receptor beta chains below all came from one sample that was sequenced in a study of blood T cell repertoires in COVID-19. Sequencing was performed with immunoSEQ multiplex PCR; in TCRdb, only in-frame clones are kept and a portion is missing. The sample records about 170,000 clones, about 89% being singletons. Sequenced input: peripheral blood. Source of these receptors: a man between 65 and 85 years old with acute or convalescent COVID-19.

The chain combines TRBV10-1 with TRBJ2-5, with D maybe TRBD1 (5 bases). The CDR3 consists of 14 residues. Germline V gene data show CDR1 as WNHNN and CDR2 as SYGVQD (reference sequence). The V end was cut by 8 bases, the J end by 7 bases, with 20 bases between. The CDR3 reads CASAEGARSGTQYF. CDR3 DNA sequence: TGCGCCAGCGCAGAAGGGGCCAGGTCGGGGACCCAGTACTTC.

This rearrangement joins TRBV19 to TRBJ1-1; D remains ambiguous. The CDR3 is 13 amino acids. Trimming shortened V by 5 bases and J by 2 bases, and 9 bases separated the two germline ends. Germline V CDR1 and CDR2: LNHDA, SQIVND (reference sequence). Here the CDR3 DNA reads TGTGCCAGTAGTTTTGGCCGTAACACTGAAGCTTTCTTT. It encodes CASSFGRNTEAFF.

V and J are TRBV6-5 and TRBJ2-7, with 7 bases matching TRBD2. The CDR3 is 14 residues long. Trimming cost V 6 bases and J 3 bases; bases outside gene matches: 8. The germline gives CDR1 MNHEY, CDR2 SVGAGI. CDR3 loop: CASRMVASGYEQYF. Written as DNA, the CDR3 is TGTGCCAGCAGGATGGTGGCTAGCGGCTACGAGCAGTACTTC.

The rearrangement uses TRBV7-2 and TRBJ2-2; the D is unclear. CDR3 length equals 14 residues. The germline V gene encodes CDR1 SGHTA and CDR2 FQGNSA. V was trimmed by 1 base and J by 3 bases, leaving 6 bases between them. Here the CDR3 DNA reads TGTGCCAGCAGCTTAGGCGGATACACCGGGGAGCTGTTTTTT. It specifies CASSLGGYTGELFF.

The rearrangement joins TRBV28 to TRBJ1-6, with D possibly being TRBD1 (6 bases). This CDR3 contains 14 residues. CDR1 is MDHEN, CDR2 SYDVKM, per germline. Trimming shortened V by 2 bases and J by 6 bases, and 8 bases separated the two germline ends. The CDR3 protein is CASSLQGTNSPLHF. The CDR3 region has the DNA TGTGCCAGCAGTTTACAGGGGACTAATTCACCCCTCCACTTT.

V usage is TRBV27 and J usage is TRBJ2-2; 9 bases agree with TRBD1. The V and J ends lost 3 bases and 3 bases, in that order; junction bases with no gene match: 2. Germline V gives CDR1 MNHEY, CDR2 SMNVEV (reference sequence). The CDR3 extends over 15 amino acids. CDR3: CASSLGTGHTGELFF. CDR3 nucleotides: TGTGCCAGCAGTTTGGGGACAGGGCACACCGGGGAGCTGTTTTTT.

The chain uses TRBV28 and TRBJ1-6; 7 bases are a match to TRBD1. Germline V lookup: CDR1 MDHEN, CDR2 SYDVKM. The V and J ends lost 3 bases and 5 bases, in that order; junction bases with no gene match: 4. The CDR3 is 15 amino acids. The CDR3: CASSFVDRDNSPLHF. DNA of the CDR3: TGTGCCAGCAGTTTTGTAGACAGGGATAATTCACCCCTCCACTTT. Full variable domain (outside the CDR3, taken from reference TRBV28 and TRBJ1-6): DVKVTQSSRYLVKRTGEKVFLECVQDMDHENMFWYRQDPGLGLRLIYFSYDVKMKEKGDIPEGYSVSREKKERFSLILESASTNQTSMYLCASSFVDRDNSPLHFGNGTRLTVT.

The chain employs TRBV7-6 and TRBJ2-1; TRBD2 agrees at 12 bases. Per the germline V gene, CDR1 is SGHVS and CDR2 is FNYEAQ. The ends lost 5 bases at V and 0 bases at J; junction bases unmatched: 17. The CDR3 extends over 21 amino acids. In nucleotides, the CDR3 is TGTGCCAGCAGCCCTTGGACTAGCGGGATTTCTCACCCTAGCTCCTACAATGAGCAGTTCTTC. It yields the protein CASSPWTSGISHPSSYNEQFF. The variable domain in full, with the rest retrieved from reference TRBV7-6 and TRBJ2-1, is GAGVSQSPRYKVTKRGQDVALRCDPISGHVSLYWYRQALGQGPEFLTYFNYEAQQDKSGLPNDRFSAERPEGSISTLTIQRTEQRDSAMYRCASSPWTSGISHPSSYNEQFFGPGTRLTVL.

V and J are TRBV4-2 and TRBJ2-1; TRBD1 matches at 11 bases. J was trimmed by 0 bases and V by 3 bases; bases with no gene match: 13. The CDR3 spans 20 residues. Germline V gives CDR1 LGHNA, CDR2 YNFKEQ. In DNA form, the CDR3 reads TGTGCCAGCAGCCATCTATTTCGGACAGGGGGCCAGGGCTCCTACAATGAGCAGTTCTTC. This sequence encodes CASSHLFRTGGQGSYNEQFF.

This chain connects TRBV15 to TRBJ1-4; 8 nucleotides match TRBD1. V was pared by 3 bases and J by 8 bases, with 11 bases of the junction left unmatched. Germline-derived CDR1 and CDR2 are LNHNV and YYDKDF (reference sequence). This CDR3 region has 16 residues. The CDR3 DNA sequence: TGTGCCACCAGCAGGACAGGGGCCCTGGTAGAAGAAAAACTGTTTTTT. It encodes CATSRTGALVEEKLFF.

The genes are TRBV7-2 and TRBJ2-7; D gene uncertain. Deletions cut 2 bases from V and 3 bases from J, with 11 bases between. The germline V gene has CDR1 SGHTA and CDR2 FQGNSA. The length of the CDR3 is 14 residues. CDR3 residues: CASSLPSRGYEQYF. DNA of the CDR3: TGTGCCAGCAGCTTACCTTCCCGCGGCTACGAGCAGTACTTC.

The V gene is TRBV3-1 (or the pseudogene TRBV3-2), the J gene TRBJ2-2; 7 bases align to TRBD1. After removal of 2 bases from V and 6 bases from J, the junction contained 3 bases not matched to a gene. This CDR3 comprises 14 residues. Germline assignment: CDR1 LGHDT and CDR2 YNNKEL (reference sequence). The CDR3 DNA reads TGTGCCAGCAGCCAACCAACAGGGGCCGGGGAGCTGTTTTTT. Protein: CASSQPTGAGELFF.

The chain has TRBV7-8 and TRBJ2-1; 9 positions agree with TRBD2. Looked up from germline, CDR1 is SGHVS and CDR2 is FQNEAQ. V shed 2 bases, J shed 6 bases, and the junction held 8 bases outside the gene matches. The CDR3 has 16 residues. The CDR3 DNA is TGTGCCAGCAGCTTACTTCTGCGGGAGGGTCGCAATGAGCAGTTCTTC. Translating gives CASSLLLREGRNEQFF.

This clone was seen only once. The chain carries TRBV6-5 and TRBJ2-3; D is ambiguous. This CDR3 comprises 13 residues. Germline V gives CDR1 MNHEY, CDR2 SVGAGI. V dropped 8 bases and J dropped 1 base, with 10 bases sitting between them. In nucleotides, the CDR3 is TGTGCCAGCCGAAGAGATGGCACAGATACGCAGTATTTT. Its translation: CASRRDGTDTQYF.

V usage is TRBV11-2 and J usage is TRBJ1-2, with TRBD1 matching over 7 bases. Germline V gene lookup returns CDR1 SGHAT and CDR2 FQNNGV. This CDR3 contains 13 residues. Trimming cost V 5 bases and J 3 bases; bases outside gene matches: 3. Here the CDR3 DNA reads TGTGCCAGCAGCCGGGACAGCTACTATGGCTACACCTTC. Its protein is CASSRDSYYGYTF.